The 19 T cell receptor beta chains below come from one sample, sequenced in a study of naive CD8 T cells in extremely preterm neonates. The protocol was immunoSEQ multiplex PCR, while the TCRdb copy is restricted to in-frame clones and leaves out a portion. The data show roughly 5,000 clones, approximately 98% seen once. The material sequenced was naive CD8+ T cells from blood. Receptor source: a human donor in good health.

The rearrangement uses TRBV5-6 and TRBJ2-4; TRBD1 aligns across 9 bases. Germline V gene sequence: CDR1 SGHDT, CDR2 YYEEEE. CDR3 length equals 13 residues. The trim removed 5 bases at V and 8 bases at J, leaving 5 bases unmatched. CDR3 protein: CASRWTGDDIQYF. The CDR3 DNA follows: TGTGCCAGCAGGTGGACAGGGGATGACATTCAGTACTTC.

This clone was counted once. The CDR3, as DNA: TGTGCCAGCAGTTACGGGTCTAGCGGGAGAATCGAGCAGTACTTC. This gives the protein CASSYGSSGRIEQYF. This chain joins TRBV6-5 and TRBJ2-7; 10 positions agree with TRBD2. Germline CDR1 is MNHEY and CDR2 is SVGAGI. The CDR3 extends over 15 amino acids. Unmatched junction bases numbered 7, after V lost 2 bases and J lost 6 bases.

The CDR3 DNA is TGTGCCAGCAGTCTCTACAGGACAGGGGGCTTGAACACTGAAGCTTTCTTT. This codes for CASSLYRTGGLNTEAFF. This sequence joins TRBV2 and TRBJ1-1, with 11 bases aligning to TRBD1. V trimming: 5 bases; J trimming: 0 bases; junction bases outside the gene matches: 8. CDR1 and CDR2 from the germline V gene are SNHLY and FYNNEI. This CDR3 is 17 amino acids long.

This clone was detected once. The chain joins TRBV2 to TRBJ2-7, with D perhaps matching TRBD2 (5 bases). This CDR3 contains 12 residues. From germline, CDR1 is SNHLY and CDR2 FYNNEI. The V and J ends lost 10 bases and 0 bases respectively, with 10 bases between them. The CDR3 loop is CANEGSSYEQYF. The CDR3 DNA reads TGTGCCAACGAGGGTAGCTCCTACGAGCAGTACTTC.

V is TRBV11-2 and J is TRBJ2-1; no clear D gene. Trimming pared 4 bases from V and 1 base from J, leaving 8 bases between. The CDR3 spans 14 residues. Germline CDR1 SGHAT, CDR2 FQNNGV. This CDR3 is CASSYPGSYNEQFF. In DNA form, the CDR3 reads TGTGCCAGCAGCTATCCCGGTTCCTACAATGAGCAGTTCTTC.

The rearrangement uses TRBV5-6 and TRBJ2-1; 10 bases fit TRBD2. CDR1 and CDR2 (germline): SGHDT, YYEEEE. Unmatched junction bases numbered 2, after V lost 0 bases and J lost 2 bases. The CDR3 is 16 residues long. This CDR3 is CASSLAGTSAYNEQFF. CDR3 nucleotide sequence: TGTGCCAGCAGCTTGGCCGGGACTAGCGCCTACAATGAGCAGTTCTTC.

The chain is built from TRBV6-5 and TRBJ2-1, with 8 bases that match TRBD1. Trimming at V came to 7 bases and at J to 8 bases, leaving 10 bases not matched to a gene. This CDR3 region has 14 residues. The germline CDR1 and CDR2 sequences are MNHEY and SVGAGI. CDR3 sequence reads: CASTSRQGAHEQFF. The CDR3 DNA sequence: TGTGCCAGCACTTCCCGGCAGGGGGCCCATGAGCAGTTCTTC.

This chain connects TRBV5-1 to TRBJ1-4; 10 nucleotides align to TRBD1. The germline V gene encodes CDR1 SGHRS and CDR2 YFSETQ. There are 14 residues in the CDR3. Germline trimming cut 5 bases from V and 8 bases from J; bases unmatched to any gene: 6. CDR3 sequence (DNA): TGCGCCAGCAGTACCGGGACAGGGGAGGAAAAACTGTTTTTT. This gives the protein CASSTGTGEEKLFF. The variable domain in full, completed from reference TRBV5-1 and TRBJ1-4, reads KAGVTQTPRYLIKTRGQQVTLSCSPISGHRSVSWYQQTPGQGLQFLFEYFSETQRNKGNFPGRFSGRQFSNSRSEMNVSTLELGDSALYLCASSTGTGEEKLFFGSGTQLSVL.

The rearrangement links TRBV6-1 to TRBJ2-5; D perhaps matches TRBD2 (5 bases). The end of the DNA is better explained by TRBJ2-7, so the J call may be wrong. Germline lookup yields CDR1 MNHNS and CDR2 SASEGT. The CDR3 has 14 residues. This CDR3 reads CASSGRGLSYEQYF. DNA of the CDR3: TGTGCCAGCAGTGGTCGGGGATTATCCTACGAGCAGTACTTC.

This clone was found once. The CDR3 spells CASSQGQNTEAFF. In DNA form, the CDR3 reads TGCGCCAGCAGCCAGGGACAGAACACTGAAGCTTTCTTT. The chain links TRBV4-1 to TRBJ1-1, with D tentatively TRBD1 (6 bases). Germline CDR1 reads MGHRA; CDR2 reads YSYEKL. The CDR3 loop spans 13 amino acids. V was clipped by 3 bases and J by 1 base, with 6 bases between them.

The genes are TRBV9 and TRBJ1-1, with 7 bases that match TRBD1. V dropped 2 bases and J dropped 1; count of bases not matched to a gene: 2. This CDR3 is built from 14 residues. Looked up from germline, CDR1 is SGDLS and CDR2 is YYNGEE. Written as DNA, the CDR3 is TGTGCCAGCAGCGTGGGACAGACGAACACTGAAGCTTTCTTT. It codes for CASSVGQTNTEAFF.

The chain uses TRBV19 and TRBJ2-1; TRBD1 matches at 11 bases. CDR1 is LNHDA, CDR2 SQIVND, per germline (reference sequence). V lost 5 bases to trimming and J lost 7 bases; unmatched junction nucleotides: 4. This CDR3 is built from 14 residues. The CDR3, as DNA: TGTGCCAGTAGTGGACAGGGGGCGGGGAATGAGCAGTTCTTC. Translation: CASSGQGAGNEQFF.

The rearrangement uses TRBV21-1 and TRBJ1-1. TRBV21-1 is tagged as a pseudogene. CDR3 length equals 16 residues. CDR3 sequence (DNA): TGTGCCAGCAGCCCTCCGAAGGTTAAGGGAGGGACTGAAGCTTTCTTT. This gives the protein CASSPPKVKGGTEAFF.

CDR3 residues: CASSLLGGDEQFF. The CDR3, as DNA: TGCGCCAGCAGCCTTCTGGGGGGAGATGAGCAGTTCTTC. The chain links TRBV4-1 to TRBJ2-1; weak D call: TRBD2 (6 bases). Germline-derived CDR1 and CDR2 are MGHRA and YSYEKL. The CDR3 has 13 residues. V was clipped by 4 bases and J by 8 bases, with 12 bases between them.

The V gene is TRBV6-6, the J gene TRBJ2-2; D gene ambiguous. This CDR3 has 11 residues. CDR1 MNHNY and CDR2 SVGAGI come from the germline V gene (reference sequence). Trimming cost V 8 bases and J 6 bases, with 7 bases left between them. The CDR3: CASSPAGELFF. CDR3 nucleotides: TGTGCCAGCTCCCCGGCCGGGGAGCTGTTTTTT.

The chain uses TRBV9 and TRBJ1-5; the D gene is possibly TRBD1 (6 bases). CDR1 and CDR2 (germline): SGDLS, YYNGEE. The CDR3 loop spans 16 amino acids. The V end was cut by 0 bases, the J end by 0 bases, with 10 bases between. CDR3 region: CASSVGGGPSNQPQHF. The CDR3, as DNA: TGTGCCAGCAGCGTAGGTGGGGGCCCTAGCAATCAGCCCCAGCATTTT.

The rearrangement joins TRBV30 to TRBJ1-2; 8 bases are a match to TRBD1. Germline loops: CDR1 GTSNPN, CDR2 SVGIG (reference sequence). This CDR3 is built from 13 residues. V lost 3 bases to trimming and J lost 4 bases; unmatched junction nucleotides: 4. The CDR3 nucleotides read TGTGCCTGGAGGGACAGGGAGGTCTATGGCTACACCTTC. Protein: CAWRDREVYGYTF.

V is TRBV18 and J is TRBJ1-4; 7 nucleotides align to TRBD1. V trimming: 1 base; J trimming: 5 bases; junction bases outside the gene matches: 4. CDR3 size: 15 residues. Germline CDR1 reads KGHSH; CDR2 reads LQKENI. CDR3 in amino acids: CASSPRSGGNEKLFF. The CDR3 DNA follows: TGTGCCAGCTCACCACGGTCAGGGGGAAATGAAAAACTGTTTTTT.

The CDR3 DNA is TGTGCCAGCAGTTTATATCTAGCGGGGAGCTCCTACAATGAGCAGTTCTTC. Its translation: CASSLYLAGSSYNEQFF. The J gene is TRBJ2-1, the V gene TRBV28, with 9 bases lining up with TRBD2. CDR3 length: 17 residues. Germline CDR1 MDHEN, CDR2 SYDVKM. V shed 1 base and J 0 bases; nucleotides not matched to a gene: 4.